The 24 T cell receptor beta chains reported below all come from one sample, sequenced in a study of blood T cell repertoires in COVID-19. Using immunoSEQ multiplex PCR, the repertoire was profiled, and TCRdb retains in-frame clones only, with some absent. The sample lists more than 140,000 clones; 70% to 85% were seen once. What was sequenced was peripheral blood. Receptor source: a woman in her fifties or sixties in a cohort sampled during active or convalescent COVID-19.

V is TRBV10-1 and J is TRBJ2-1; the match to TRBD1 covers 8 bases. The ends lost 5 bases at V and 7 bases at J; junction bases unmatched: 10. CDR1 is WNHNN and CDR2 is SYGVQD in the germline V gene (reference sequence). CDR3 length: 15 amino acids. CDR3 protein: CASSFAGGNRNEQFF. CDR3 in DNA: TGCGCCAGCAGTTTCGCAGGGGGCAATAGGAATGAGCAGTTCTTC.

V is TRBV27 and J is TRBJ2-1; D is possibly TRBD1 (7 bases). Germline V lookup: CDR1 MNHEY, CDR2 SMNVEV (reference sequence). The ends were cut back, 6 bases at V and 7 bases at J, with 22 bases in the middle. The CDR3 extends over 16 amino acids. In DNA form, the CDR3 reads TGTGCCAGCAGACTCACCCCCGGAGGGGGCTGGAATGAGCAGTTCTTC. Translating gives CASRLTPGGGWNEQFF.

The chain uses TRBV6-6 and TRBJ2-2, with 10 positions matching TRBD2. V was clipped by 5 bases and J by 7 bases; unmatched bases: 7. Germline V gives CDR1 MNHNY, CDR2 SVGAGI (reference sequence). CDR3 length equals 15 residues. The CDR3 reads CASSPQRGGVGELFF. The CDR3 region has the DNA TGTGCCAGCAGTCCCCAGCGGGGGGGTGTCGGGGAGCTGTTTTTT.

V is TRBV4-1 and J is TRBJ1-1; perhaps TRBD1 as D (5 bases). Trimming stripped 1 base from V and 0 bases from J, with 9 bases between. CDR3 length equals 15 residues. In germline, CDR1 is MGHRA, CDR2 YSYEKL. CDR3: CASSQGGGMNTEAFF. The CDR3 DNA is TGCGCCAGCAGCCAAGGCGGGGGAATGAACACTGAAGCTTTCTTT.

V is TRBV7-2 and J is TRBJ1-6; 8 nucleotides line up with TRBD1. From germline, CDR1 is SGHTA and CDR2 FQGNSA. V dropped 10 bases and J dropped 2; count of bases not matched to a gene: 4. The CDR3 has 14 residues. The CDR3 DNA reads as TGTGCCACCATGACAGGGGCCTATAATTCACCCCTCCACTTT. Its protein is CATMTGAYNSPLHF.

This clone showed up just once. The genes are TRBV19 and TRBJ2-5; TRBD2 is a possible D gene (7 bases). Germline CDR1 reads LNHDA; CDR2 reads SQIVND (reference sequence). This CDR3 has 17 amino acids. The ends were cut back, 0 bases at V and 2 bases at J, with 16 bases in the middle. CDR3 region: CASSIDLVAGAQETQYF. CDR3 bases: TGTGCCAGTAGTATAGATTTAGTGGCGGGGGCTCAAGAGACCCAGTACTTC.

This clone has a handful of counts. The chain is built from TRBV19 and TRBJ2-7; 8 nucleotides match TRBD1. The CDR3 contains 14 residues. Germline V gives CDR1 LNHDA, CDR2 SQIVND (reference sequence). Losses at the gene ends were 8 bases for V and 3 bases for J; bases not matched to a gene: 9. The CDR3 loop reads CASGRAGGRYEQYF. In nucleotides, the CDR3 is TGTGCCAGTGGTCGGGCAGGGGGCCGCTACGAGCAGTACTTC.

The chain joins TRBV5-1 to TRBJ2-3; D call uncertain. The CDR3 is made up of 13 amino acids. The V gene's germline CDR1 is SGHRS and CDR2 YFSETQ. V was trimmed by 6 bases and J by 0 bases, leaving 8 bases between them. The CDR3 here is CASTVVSTDTQYF. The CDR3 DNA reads TGCGCCAGCACAGTTGTTAGCACAGATACGCAGTATTTT. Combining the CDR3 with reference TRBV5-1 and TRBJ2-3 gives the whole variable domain KAGVTQTPRYLIKTRGQQVTLSCSPISGHRSVSWYQQTPGQGLQFLFEYFSETQRNKGNFPGRFSGRQFSNSRSEMNVSTLELGDSALYLCASTVVSTDTQYFGPGTRLTVL.

The CDR3 region has the DNA TGTGCCAGCTCACCACGTAATGGCTACACCTTC. This gives the protein CASSPRNGYTF. J is TRBJ1-2 and V is TRBV18; D gene unclear. This CDR3 has 11 amino acids. CDR1 is KGHSH, CDR2 LQKENI, per germline. The V and J ends lost 1 base and 6 bases respectively, with 3 bases between them.

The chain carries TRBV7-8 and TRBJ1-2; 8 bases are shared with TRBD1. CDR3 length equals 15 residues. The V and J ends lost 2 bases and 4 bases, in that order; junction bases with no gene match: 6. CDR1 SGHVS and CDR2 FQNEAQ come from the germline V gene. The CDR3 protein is CASSLYDRGPYGYTF. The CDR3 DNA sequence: TGTGCCAGCAGCTTATACGACAGGGGTCCCTATGGCTACACCTTC.

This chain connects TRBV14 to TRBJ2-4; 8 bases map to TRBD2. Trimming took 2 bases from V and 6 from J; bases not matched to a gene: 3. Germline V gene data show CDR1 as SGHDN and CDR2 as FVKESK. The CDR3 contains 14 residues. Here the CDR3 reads CASSQQGLANIQYF. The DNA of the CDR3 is TGTGCCAGCAGCCAACAAGGACTAGCAAACATTCAGTACTTC.

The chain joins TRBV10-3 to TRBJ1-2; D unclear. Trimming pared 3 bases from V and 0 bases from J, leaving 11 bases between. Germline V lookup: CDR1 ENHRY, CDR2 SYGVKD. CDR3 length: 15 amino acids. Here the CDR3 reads CAISDLRGTNYGYTF. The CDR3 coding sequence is TGTGCCATCAGTGACCTCCGAGGGACTAACTATGGCTACACCTTC.

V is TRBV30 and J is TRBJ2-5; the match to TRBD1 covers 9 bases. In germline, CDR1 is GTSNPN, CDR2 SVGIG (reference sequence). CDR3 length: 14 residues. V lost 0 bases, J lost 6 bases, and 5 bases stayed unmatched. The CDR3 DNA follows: TGTGCCTGGAGTGTTTCGGGACAGGGAAAGACCCAGTACTTC. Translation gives CAWSVSGQGKTQYF.

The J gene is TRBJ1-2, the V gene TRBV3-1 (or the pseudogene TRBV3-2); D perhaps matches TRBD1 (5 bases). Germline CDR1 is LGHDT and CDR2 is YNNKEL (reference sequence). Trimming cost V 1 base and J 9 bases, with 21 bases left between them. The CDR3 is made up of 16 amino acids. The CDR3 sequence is CASSQVYQGGRYRYTF. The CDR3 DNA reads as TGTGCCAGCAGCCAAGTATACCAGGGCGGTCGTTACCGCTACACCTTC.

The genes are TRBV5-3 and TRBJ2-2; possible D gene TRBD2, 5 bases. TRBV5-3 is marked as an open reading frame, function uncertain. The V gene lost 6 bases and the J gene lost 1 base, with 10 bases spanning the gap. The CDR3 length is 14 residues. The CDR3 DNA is TGTGCCAGAATTGTTCGGGGGAACACCGGGGAGCTGTTTTTT. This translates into CARIVRGNTGELFF.

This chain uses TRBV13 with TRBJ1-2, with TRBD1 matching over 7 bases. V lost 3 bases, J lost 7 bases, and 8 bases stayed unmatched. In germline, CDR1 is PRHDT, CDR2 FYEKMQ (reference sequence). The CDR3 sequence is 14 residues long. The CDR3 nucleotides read TGTGCCAGCAGCTTCGCCGACAGGGCGGGTGGCTACACCTTC. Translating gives CASSFADRAGGYTF.

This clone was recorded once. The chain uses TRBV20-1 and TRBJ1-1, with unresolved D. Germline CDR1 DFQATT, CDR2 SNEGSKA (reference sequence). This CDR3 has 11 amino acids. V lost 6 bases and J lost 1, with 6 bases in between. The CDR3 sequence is CSAPRNTEAFF. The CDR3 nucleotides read TGCAGTGCCCCCCGGAACACTGAAGCTTTCTTT.

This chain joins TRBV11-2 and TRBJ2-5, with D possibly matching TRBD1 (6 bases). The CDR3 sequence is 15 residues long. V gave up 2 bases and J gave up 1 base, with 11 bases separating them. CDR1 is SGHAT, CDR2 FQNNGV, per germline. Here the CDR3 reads CASSLSRGSQETQYF. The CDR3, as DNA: TGTGCCAGCAGCTTATCCAGGGGTTCCCAAGAGACCCAGTACTTC.

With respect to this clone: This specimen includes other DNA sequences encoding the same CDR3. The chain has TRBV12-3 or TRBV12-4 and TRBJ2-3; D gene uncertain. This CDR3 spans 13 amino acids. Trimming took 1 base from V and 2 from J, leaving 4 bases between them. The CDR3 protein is CASSLGATDTQYF. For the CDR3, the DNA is TGTGCCAGCAGTTTAGGAGCCACAGATACGCAGTATTTT.

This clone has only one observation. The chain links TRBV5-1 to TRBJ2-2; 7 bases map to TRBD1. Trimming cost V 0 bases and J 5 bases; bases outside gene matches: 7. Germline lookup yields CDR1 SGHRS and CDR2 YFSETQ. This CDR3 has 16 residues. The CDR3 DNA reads TGCGCCAGCAGCTTGGAGTATGGCAGGGGGACCGGGGAGCTGTTTTTT. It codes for CASSLEYGRGTGELFF.

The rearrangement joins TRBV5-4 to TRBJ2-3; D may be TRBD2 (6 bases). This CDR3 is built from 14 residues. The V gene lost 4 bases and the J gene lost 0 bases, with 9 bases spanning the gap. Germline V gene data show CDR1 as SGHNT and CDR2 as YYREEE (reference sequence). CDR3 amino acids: CASSPGTSTDTQYF. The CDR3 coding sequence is TGTGCCAGCAGCCCCGGGACTAGCACAGATACGCAGTATTTT.

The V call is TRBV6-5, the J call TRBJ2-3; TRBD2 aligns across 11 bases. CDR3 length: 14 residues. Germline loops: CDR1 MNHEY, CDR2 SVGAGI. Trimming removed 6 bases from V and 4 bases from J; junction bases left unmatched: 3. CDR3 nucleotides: TGTGCCAGCAGCTTAGCGGGGGGGTCAGATACGCAGTATTTT. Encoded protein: CASSLAGGSDTQYF.

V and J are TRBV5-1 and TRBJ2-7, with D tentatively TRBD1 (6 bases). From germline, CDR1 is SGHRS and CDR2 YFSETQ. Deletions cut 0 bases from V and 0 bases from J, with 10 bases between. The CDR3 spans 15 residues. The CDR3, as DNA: TGCGCCAGCAGCTTGGGGCCACAGGGCTCCTACGAGCAGTACTTC. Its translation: CASSLGPQGSYEQYF.

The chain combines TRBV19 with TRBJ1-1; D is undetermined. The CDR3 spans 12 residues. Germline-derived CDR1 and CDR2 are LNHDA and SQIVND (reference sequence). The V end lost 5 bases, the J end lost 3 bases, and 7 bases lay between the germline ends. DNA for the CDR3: TGTGCCAGTAGTCTCCGGGACACTGAAGCTTTCTTT. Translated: CASSLRDTEAFF.